This is a list of T cell receptor beta chains from one sample in a study of cytomegalovirus exposure and HLA in healthy donors. Clones were read by immunoSEQ multiplex PCR, and TCRdb kept only the in-frame ones, dropping some. The profile shows about 120,000 clones, over 65% of them singletons. Material: PBMCs. The receptors stem from a woman in her thirties or forties in good health and CMV-seropositive. Both conserved end residues are part of each CDR3. A D gene is named only where the DNA matches it firmly. Size values are once, few and many counts, or a class for expanded clones, and some rows have none.

abundance	v_gene	d_gene	j_gene	CDR3aa	CDR3nt
-	TRBV14	TRBD2	TRBJ2-1	CASSRSGRNNEQFF	TGTGCCAGCAGCCGTAGCGGGCGCAACAATGAGCAGTTCTTC
-	TRBV15	TRBD2	TRBJ2-7	CATKGGRAYEQYF	TGTGCCACCAAAGGCGGGAGGGCCTACGAGCAGTACTTC
-	TRBV9	TRBD2	TRBJ2-3	CASSVTSGEGDTQYF	TGTGCCAGCAGCGTGACTAGCGGGGAGGGAGATACGCAGTATTTT
-	TRBV28	-	TRBJ2-1	CASTTGTGWFF	TGTGCCAGCACTACCGGGACTGGGTGGTTCTTC
-	TRBV19	-	TRBJ1-1	CASSLHSSGTEAFF	TGTGCCAGTAGCCTACACTCTTCGGGGACTGAAGCTTTCTTT
-	TRBV30	-	TRBJ1-5	CAWSEYNWGGQPQHF	TGTGCCTGGAGTGAATACAATTGGGGGGGGCAGCCCCAGCATTTT
-	TRBV11-2	-	TRBJ1-3	CASSLGNEGAGNTIYF	TGTGCCAGCAGCTTGGGGAATGAGGGGGCTGGAAACACCATATATTTT
-	TRBV6-1	-	TRBJ1-2	CASSEGGAGNYGYTF	TGTGCCAGCAGTGAGGGAGGGGCCGGGAACTATGGCTACACCTTC
-	TRBV19	-	TRBJ2-5	CASSIQTGPQETQYF	TGTGCCAGTAGTATCCAGACAGGCCCCCAAGAGACCCAGTACTTC
-	TRBV18	-	TRBJ2-3	CASSKSDPATDTQYF	TGTGCCAGCTCCAAAAGCGACCCGGCCACAGATACGCAGTATTTT
few	TRBV5-1	-	TRBJ1-1	CASSLGEDTEAFF	TGCGCCAGCAGCTTGGGTGAGGACACTGAAGCTTTCTTT
-	TRBV7-9	-	TRBJ2-3	CASSLRGDTRVTQYF	TGTGCCAGCAGCTTAAGGGGTGACACTCGGGTTACGCAGTATTTT
-	TRBV19	-	TRBJ1-1	CAIRGWGNTEAFF	TGTGCCATTCGGGGTTGGGGGAACACTGAAGCTTTCTTT
few	TRBV6-1	-	TRBJ2-7	CASSDRGAGSPSGFSYEQYF	TGTGCCAGCAGTGACAGGGGGGCAGGGTCGCCTAGCGGGTTCTCCTACGAGCAGTACTTC
-	TRBV15	-	TRBJ1-2	CATSRDSGPGYTF	TGTGCCACCAGCAGAGATTCAGGGCCCGGCTACACCTTC
few	TRBV6-5	TRBD2	TRBJ2-1	CASSYSGAGGFDEQFF	TGTGCCAGCAGTTACTCAGGAGCGGGGGGGTTCGATGAGCAGTTCTTC
-	TRBV29-1	-	TRBJ1-1	CSGARQLLNTEAFF	TGCAGCGGCGCTCGACAGTTATTGAACACTGAAGCTTTCTTT
-	TRBV30	TRBD1	TRBJ1-6	CAWGDRLSSYNSPLHF	TGTGCCTGGGGGGACAGGCTTAGCTCCTATAATTCACCCCTCCACTTT
-	TRBV10-3	TRBD2	TRBJ2-7	CAVTGTNAYEQYF	TGTGCCGTTACCGGGACTAACGCCTACGAGCAGTACTTC
few	TRBV11-2	-	TRBJ2-1	CASSLVLASNNEQFF	TGTGCCAGCAGCTTAGTTTTGGCTAGTAACAATGAGCAGTTCTTC
-	TRBV5-1	TRBD1	TRBJ1-5	CASSLDTGGNQPQHF	TGCGCCAGCAGCCTGGATACAGGGGGTAATCAGCCCCAGCATTTT
-	TRBV6-1	TRBD1	TRBJ2-2	CASRIQGVDTGELFF	TGTGCCAGCAGGATTCAGGGGGTGGACACCGGGGAGCTGTTTTTT
-	TRBV27	TRBD1	TRBJ1-2	CASSWGQGSNYGYTF	TGTGCCAGCAGTTGGGGACAGGGTTCGAACTATGGCTACACCTTC
-	TRBV11-3	-	TRBJ1-1	CASSLDPGDEAFF	TGTGCCAGCAGCTTAGATCCAGGGGACGAAGCTTTCTTT
once	TRBV18	-	TRBJ2-7	CASSPFGGNEQYF	TGTGCCAGCTCACCCTTTGGCGGGAACGAGCAGTACTTC
once	TRBV5-1	TRBD2	TRBJ2-2	CASSWGLGEAGELFF	TGCGCCAGCAGCTGGGGACTAGGGGAAGCCGGGGAGCTGTTTTTT
-	TRBV7-2	TRBD1	TRBJ1-4	CASSLDRGSEKLFF	TGTGCCAGCAGCCTTGACAGGGGTTCTGAAAAACTGTTTTTT
-	TRBV7-8	TRBD2	TRBJ2-2	CASSLRRGGLTGELFF	TGTGCCAGCAGCTTAAGGCGGGGGGGCCTCACCGGGGAGCTGTTTTTT
-	TRBV4-2	-	TRBJ2-5	CASSLVRILQETQYF	TGTGCCAGCAGCTTGGTTCGAATACTTCAAGAGACCCAGTACTTC
-	TRBV15	TRBD2	TRBJ2-7	CATSRGTSGSEQYF	TGTGCCACCAGCAGAGGTACTAGCGGGAGCGAGCAGTACTTC
-	TRBV5-6	TRBD1	TRBJ1-2	CASSLLTGELGGYTF	TGTGCCAGCAGCCTGCTGACAGGGGAATTGGGTGGCTACACCTTC
-	TRBV6-5	TRBD1	TRBJ2-7	CASSLRDRGPYEQYF	TGTGCCAGCAGTCTTCGGGACAGGGGACCCTACGAGCAGTACTTC
-	TRBV5-1	-	TRBJ1-6	CASSFGLRSYNSPLHF	TGCGCCAGCAGCTTTGGGCTCCGCTCCTATAATTCACCCCTCCACTTT
-	TRBV5-1	-	TRBJ2-3	CASRSGDSTDTQYF	TGCGCCAGCAGGAGCGGAGATAGCACAGATACGCAGTATTTT
few	TRBV2	-	TRBJ2-7	CASRQGSPYEQYF	TGTGCCAGCAGGCAGGGGTCCCCCTACGAGCAGTACTTC
-	TRBV29-1	-	TRBJ1-1	CSVPTGPNTEAFF	TGCAGCGTCCCAACAGGGCCGAACACTGAAGCTTTCTTT
few	TRBV5-1	-	TRBJ1-2	CASSSGLHYGYTF	TGCGCCAGCAGCTCCGGACTCCATTATGGCTACACCTTC
-	TRBV2	TRBD2	TRBJ2-1	CASSGTSVFEQFF	TGTGCCAGCAGTGGGACTAGCGTCTTCGAGCAGTTCTTC
-	TRBV21-1	-	TRBJ1-4	CANSPNEKLFF	TGTGCCAACAGCCCGAATGAAAAACTGTTTTTT
-	TRBV5-4	TRBD2	TRBJ2-7	CASGPGTSGSYEQYF	TGTGCCAGCGGCCCAGGGACTAGCGGCTCCTACGAGCAGTACTTC
-	TRBV18	-	TRBJ2-3	CASSPGGPDTQYF	TGTGCCAGCTCACCGGGGGGGCCCGATACGCAGTATTTT
-	TRBV6-5	-	TRBJ1-5	CASGRYGNQPQHF	TGTGCCAGCGGTCGGTACGGCAATCAGCCCCAGCATTTT
once	TRBV19	-	TRBJ1-5	CASTGGYYQPQHF	TGTGCCAGCACCGGAGGGTACTATCAGCCCCAGCATTTT
-	TRBV6-1	TRBD2	TRBJ2-3	CASSELAGGDTQYF	TGTGCCAGCAGTGAACTGGCGGGAGGAGATACGCAGTATTTT
few	TRBV5-6	TRBD1	TRBJ1-5	CASSLAATGTSNQPQHF	TGTGCCAGCAGCCTTGCCGCGACAGGGACTAGCAATCAGCCCCAGCATTTT
-	TRBV5-1	TRBD1	TRBJ1-3	CASTRGSLAGDTIYF	TGCGCCAGCACCAGGGGGAGCCTCGCCGGGGACACCATATATTTT
few	TRBV5-8	-	TRBJ2-7	CASSPAGARSFGEQYF	TGTGCCAGCAGCCCGGCGGGGGCTCGAAGCTTTGGCGAGCAGTACTTC
-	TRBV2	TRBD2	TRBJ2-1	CASSMGTSGSENEQFF	TGTGCCAGCAGTATGGGGACTAGCGGGAGTGAAAATGAGCAGTTCTTC